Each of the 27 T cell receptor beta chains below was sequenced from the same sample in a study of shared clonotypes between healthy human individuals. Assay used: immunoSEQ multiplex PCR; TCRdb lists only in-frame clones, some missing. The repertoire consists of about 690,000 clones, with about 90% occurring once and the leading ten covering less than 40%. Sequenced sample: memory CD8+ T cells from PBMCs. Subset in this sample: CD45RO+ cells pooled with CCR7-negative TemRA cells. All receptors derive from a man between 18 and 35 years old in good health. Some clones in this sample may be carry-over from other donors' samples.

CDR3 region: CAWEDRSYEQYF. CDR3 nucleotides: TGTGCCTGGGAGGACAGATCCTACGAGCAGTACTTC. The chain carries TRBV30 and TRBJ2-7, with a possible D match to TRBD1 (6 bases). This CDR3 has 12 residues. V lost 5 bases and J lost 1, with 9 bases in between. Germline values: CDR1 GTSNPN, CDR2 SVGIG (reference sequence).

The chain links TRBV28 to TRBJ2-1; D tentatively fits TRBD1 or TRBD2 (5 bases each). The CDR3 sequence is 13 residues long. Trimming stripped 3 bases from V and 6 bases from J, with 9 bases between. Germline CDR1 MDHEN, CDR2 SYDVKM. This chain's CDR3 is CASSLWGFNEQFF. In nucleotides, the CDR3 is TGTGCCAGCAGTTTGTGGGGGTTCAATGAGCAGTTCTTC.

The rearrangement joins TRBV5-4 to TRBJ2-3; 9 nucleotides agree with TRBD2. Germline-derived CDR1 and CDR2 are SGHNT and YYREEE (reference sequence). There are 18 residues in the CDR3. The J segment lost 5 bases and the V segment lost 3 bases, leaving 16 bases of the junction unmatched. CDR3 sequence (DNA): TGTGCCAGCAGCTCGGAAGCGGGAGGATCCCATGCAGGAGATACGCAGTATTTT. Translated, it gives CASSSEAGGSHAGDTQYF.

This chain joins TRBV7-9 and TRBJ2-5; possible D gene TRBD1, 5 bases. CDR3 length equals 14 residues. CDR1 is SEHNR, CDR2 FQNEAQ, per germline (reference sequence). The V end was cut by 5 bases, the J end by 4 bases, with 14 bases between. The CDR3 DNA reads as TGTGCCAGCAGCCTGGACAATCCGGGAGAGACCCAGTACTTC. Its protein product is CASSLDNPGETQYF.

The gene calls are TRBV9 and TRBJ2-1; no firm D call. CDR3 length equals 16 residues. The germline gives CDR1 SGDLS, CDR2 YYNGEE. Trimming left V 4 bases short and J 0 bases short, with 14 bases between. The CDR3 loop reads CASSSRLVASYNEQFF. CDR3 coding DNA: TGTGCCAGCAGCAGCCGACTCGTGGCCTCCTACAATGAGCAGTTCTTC.

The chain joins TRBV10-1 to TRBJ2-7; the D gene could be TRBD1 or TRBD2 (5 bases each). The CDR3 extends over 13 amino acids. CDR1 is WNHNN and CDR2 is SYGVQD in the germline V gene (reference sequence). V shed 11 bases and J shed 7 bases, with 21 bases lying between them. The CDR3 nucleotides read TGCGCCGGCGCCCGGGACGATTTGAGGGAGCAGTACTTC. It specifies CAGARDDLREQYF.

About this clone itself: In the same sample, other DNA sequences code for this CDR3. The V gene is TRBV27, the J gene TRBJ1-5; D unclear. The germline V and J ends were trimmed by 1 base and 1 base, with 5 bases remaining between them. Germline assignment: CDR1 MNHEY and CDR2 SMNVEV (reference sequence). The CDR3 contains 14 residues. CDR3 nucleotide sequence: TGTGCCAGCAGTTTATTTGGAAGCAATCAGCCCCAGCATTTT. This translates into CASSLFGSNQPQHF.

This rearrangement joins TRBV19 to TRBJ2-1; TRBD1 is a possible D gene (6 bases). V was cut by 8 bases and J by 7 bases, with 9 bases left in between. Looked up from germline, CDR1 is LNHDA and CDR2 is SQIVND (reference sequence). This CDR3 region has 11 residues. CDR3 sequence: CASETGNEQFF. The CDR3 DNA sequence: TGTGCCAGTGAAACAGGGAATGAGCAGTTCTTC. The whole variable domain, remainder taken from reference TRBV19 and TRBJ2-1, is DGGITQSPKYLFRKEGQNVTLSCEQNLNHDAMYWYRQDPGQGLRLIYYSQIVNDFQKGDIAEGYSVSREKKESFPLTVTSAQKNPTAFYLCASETGNEQFFGPGTRLTVL.

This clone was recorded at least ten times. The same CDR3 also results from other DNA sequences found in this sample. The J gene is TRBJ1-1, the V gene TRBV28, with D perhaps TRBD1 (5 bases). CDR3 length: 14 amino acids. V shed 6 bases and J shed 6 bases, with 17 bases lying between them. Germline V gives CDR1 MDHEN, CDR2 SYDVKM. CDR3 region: CASSLSRGSAEAFF. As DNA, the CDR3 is TGTGCCAGCAGCCTTTCGAGGGGCAGCGCTGAAGCTTTCTTT.

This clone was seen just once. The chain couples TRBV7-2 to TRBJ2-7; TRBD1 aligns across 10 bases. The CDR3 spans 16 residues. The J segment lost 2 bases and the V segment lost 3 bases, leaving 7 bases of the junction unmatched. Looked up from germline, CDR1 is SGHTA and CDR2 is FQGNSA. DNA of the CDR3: TGTGCCAGCAGCTTGACGATTGGACAGGGGGCCTACGAGCAGTACTTC. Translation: CASSLTIGQGAYEQYF.

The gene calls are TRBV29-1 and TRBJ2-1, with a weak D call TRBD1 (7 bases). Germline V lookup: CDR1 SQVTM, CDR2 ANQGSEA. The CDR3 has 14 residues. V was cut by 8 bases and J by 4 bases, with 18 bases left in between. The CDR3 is CSTDRRGGYNEQFF. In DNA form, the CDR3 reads TGCAGCACGGACAGGAGAGGGGGGTACAATGAGCAGTTCTTC.

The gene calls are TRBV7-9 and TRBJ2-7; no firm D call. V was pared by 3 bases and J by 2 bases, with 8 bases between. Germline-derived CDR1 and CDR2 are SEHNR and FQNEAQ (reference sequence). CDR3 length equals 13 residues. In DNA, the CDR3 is TGTGCCAGCAGCTTCGCAGCTACCTACGAGCAGTACTTC. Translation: CASSFAATYEQYF.

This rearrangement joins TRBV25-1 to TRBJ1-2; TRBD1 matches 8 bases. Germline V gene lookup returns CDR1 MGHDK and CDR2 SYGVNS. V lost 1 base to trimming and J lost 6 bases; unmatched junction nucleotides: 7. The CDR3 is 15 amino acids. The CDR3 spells CASSESWTGNDGYTF. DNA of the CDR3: TGTGCCAGCAGTGAATCATGGACAGGGAATGATGGCTACACCTTC.

CDR3 sequence (DNA): TGTGCCAGCAGCGCGGGGTACTCCTACGAGCAGTACTTC. Amino acids: CASSAGYSYEQYF. The chain links TRBV5-4 to TRBJ2-7; D might be TRBD2 (6 bases). This CDR3 is 13 amino acids long. The ends were cut back, 4 bases at V and 0 bases at J, with 8 bases in the middle. Per the germline V gene, CDR1 is SGHNT and CDR2 is YYREEE (reference sequence).

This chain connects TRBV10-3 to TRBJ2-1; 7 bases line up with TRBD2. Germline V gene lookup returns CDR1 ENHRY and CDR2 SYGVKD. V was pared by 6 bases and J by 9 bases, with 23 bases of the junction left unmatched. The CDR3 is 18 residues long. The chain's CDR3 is CAIRVSGDFLRVGGEQFF. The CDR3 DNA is TGTGCCATCAGGGTAAGCGGGGATTTCCTAAGGGTTGGCGGTGAGCAGTTCTTC.

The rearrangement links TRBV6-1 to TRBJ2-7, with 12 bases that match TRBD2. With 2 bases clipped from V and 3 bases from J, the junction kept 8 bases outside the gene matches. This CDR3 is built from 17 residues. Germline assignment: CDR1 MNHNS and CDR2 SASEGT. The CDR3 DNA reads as TGTGCCAGCAGTGAAAGGGTTGCTAGCGGGAGGGTCTACGAGCAGTACTTC. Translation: CASSERVASGRVYEQYF.

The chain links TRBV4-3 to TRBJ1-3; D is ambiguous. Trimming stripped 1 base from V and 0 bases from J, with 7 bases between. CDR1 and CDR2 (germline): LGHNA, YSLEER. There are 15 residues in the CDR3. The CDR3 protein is CASSQVMDSGNTIYF. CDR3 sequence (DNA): TGCGCCAGCAGCCAAGTAATGGACTCTGGAAACACCATATATTTT.

The CDR3: CASSQELRDRGAFF. In DNA form, the CDR3 reads TGCGCCAGCAGCCAGGAACTCCGGGACAGGGGAGCTTTCTTT. The V gene is TRBV4-1, the J gene TRBJ1-1; 10 bases align to TRBD1. V dropped 3 bases and J dropped 10; count of bases not matched to a gene: 8. Germline CDR1 and CDR2: MGHRA and YSYEKL. CDR3 length: 14 amino acids.

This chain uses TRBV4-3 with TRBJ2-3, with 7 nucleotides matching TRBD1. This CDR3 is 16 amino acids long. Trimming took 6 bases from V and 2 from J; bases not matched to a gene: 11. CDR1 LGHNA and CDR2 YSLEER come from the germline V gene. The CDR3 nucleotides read TGCGCCAGCAGGCCTTCCTGGACAGGCGTCACAGATACGCAGTATTTT. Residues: CASRPSWTGVTDTQYF.

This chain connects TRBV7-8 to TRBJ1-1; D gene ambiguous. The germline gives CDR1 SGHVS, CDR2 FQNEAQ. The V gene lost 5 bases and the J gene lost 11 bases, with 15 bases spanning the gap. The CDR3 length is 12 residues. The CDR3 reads CASSRTGYVAFF. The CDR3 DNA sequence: TGTGCCAGCAGCCGGACTGGGTATGTGGCTTTCTTT. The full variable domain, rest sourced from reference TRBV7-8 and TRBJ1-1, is GAGVSQSPRYKVAKRGQDVALRCDPISGHVSLFWYQQALGQGPEFLTYFQNEAQLDKSGLPSDRFFAERPEGSVSTLKIQRTQQEDSAVYLCASSRTGYVAFFGQGTRLTVV.

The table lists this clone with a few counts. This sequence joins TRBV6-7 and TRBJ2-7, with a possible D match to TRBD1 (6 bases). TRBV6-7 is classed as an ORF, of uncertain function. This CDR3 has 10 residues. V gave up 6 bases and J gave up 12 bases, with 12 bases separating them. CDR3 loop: CASRKGHWYF. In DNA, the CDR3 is TGTGCCAGCAGAAAGGGACACTGGTACTTC.

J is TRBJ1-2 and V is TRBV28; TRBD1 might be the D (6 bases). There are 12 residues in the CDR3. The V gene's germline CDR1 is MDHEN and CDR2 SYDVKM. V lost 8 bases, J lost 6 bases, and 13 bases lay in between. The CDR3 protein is CASGHPGDGYTF. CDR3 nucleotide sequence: TGTGCCAGCGGACACCCAGGGGATGGCTACACCTTC.

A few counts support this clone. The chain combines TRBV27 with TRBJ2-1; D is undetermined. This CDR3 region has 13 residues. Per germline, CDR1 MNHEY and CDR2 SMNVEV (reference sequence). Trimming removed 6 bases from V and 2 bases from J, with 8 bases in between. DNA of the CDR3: TGTGCCAGCAGCCTGGTACCCTACAATGAGCAGTTCTTC. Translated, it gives CASSLVPYNEQFF.

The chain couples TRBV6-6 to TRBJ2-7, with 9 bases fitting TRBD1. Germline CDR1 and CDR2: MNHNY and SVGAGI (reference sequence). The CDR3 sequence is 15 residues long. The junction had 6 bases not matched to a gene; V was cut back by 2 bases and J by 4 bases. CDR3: CASSYGTGPIYEQYF. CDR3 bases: TGTGCCAGCAGTTACGGGACAGGGCCTATATACGAGCAGTACTTC.

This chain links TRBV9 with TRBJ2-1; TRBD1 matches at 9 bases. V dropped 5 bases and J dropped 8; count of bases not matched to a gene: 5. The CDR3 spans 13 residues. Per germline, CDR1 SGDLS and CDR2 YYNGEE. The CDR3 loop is CASRGQGGDEQFF. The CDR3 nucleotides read TGTGCCAGCAGGGGACAGGGAGGCGATGAGCAGTTCTTC.

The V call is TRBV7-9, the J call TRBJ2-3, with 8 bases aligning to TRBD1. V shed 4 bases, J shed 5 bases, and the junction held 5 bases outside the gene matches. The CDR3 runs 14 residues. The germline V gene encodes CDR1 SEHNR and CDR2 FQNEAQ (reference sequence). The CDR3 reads CASSSGGWGDTQYF. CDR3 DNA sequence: TGTGCCAGCAGCTCAGGGGGCTGGGGAGATACGCAGTATTTT.

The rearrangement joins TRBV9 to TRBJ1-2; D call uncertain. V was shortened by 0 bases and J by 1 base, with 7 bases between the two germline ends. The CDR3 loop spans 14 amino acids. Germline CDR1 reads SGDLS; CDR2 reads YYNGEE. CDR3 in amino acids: CASSVGDNNYGYTF. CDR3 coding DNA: TGTGCCAGCAGCGTAGGAGACAATAACTATGGCTACACCTTC.